This TCR beta chain was captured in a study of T cells in Graves' hyperthyroidism and ophthalmopathy. Notes on the study in general: Ophthalmopathy was predicted by the model a median of about 6.5 months ahead of onset. Stable hyperthyroidism was separated from ophthalmopathy by a model based on 13 V-J features.

RNA transcripts served as the template for amplifying TCR beta CDR3 regions. HTBI primers were employed in a first-round RT-PCR of the TCR CDR3. TCRdb re-called the multiplex PCR reads through MiXCR, storing one row per CDR3 protein. The repertoire consists of around 500,000 distinct CDR3 sequences, with about 15% occurring once and the leading ten covering roughly 29%. The V and J ends lost 3 bases and 5 bases respectively, with 13 bases between them. Germline V gene lookup returns CDR1 DFQATT and CDR2 SNEGSKA (reference sequence). The CDR3 runs to 13 residues. This clonotype has a count of ten or more. What it binds is not known. Exclusion of a patient resulted from uncontrolled infection, other autoimmune disease, pregnancy or lactation. PBMCs were obtained from 10 ml fresh peripheral blood.

V is TRBV20-1 and J is TRBJ2-5, with a possible D match to TRBD2 (5 bases). This receptor was obtained from a woman under 40 with Graves' ophthalmopathy. Sample: blood. CDR3 sequence reads: CSASPPAAETQYF. CDR3 DNA: TGCAGTGCTAGTCCGCCAGCGGCGGAGACCCAGTACTTC.